The clone carrying this T cell receptor beta chain occurred once. As to time point: persistent/refractory GD, antithyroid drugs over 5 years with positive TRAb. After RNA was extracted from PBMCs, the TCR library was made from it. This record belongs to a study of regulatory T cells in long-lasting Graves disease. At the level of the study: Over 5 years on antithyroid drugs plus positive TSH receptor antibodies marked Graves' disease as persistent.

The CDR3 extends over 14 amino acids. The V gene's germline CDR1 is DFQATT and CDR2 SNEGSKA (reference sequence). Trimming removed 5 bases at V and 5 bases at J, with 18 bases between. Arm-PCR with iRepertoire HTBI primers amplified the CDR3 regions for these TCR beta libraries. Each CDR3 protein gets one entry after TCRdb re-called the multiplex PCR reads with MiXCR. This table has 500,000 to 700,000 distinct CDR3 sequences, around 30% appearing once. The receptor was isolated from a female donor with Graves disease. The sample was peripheral blood mononuclear cells (PBMCs), taken when the disease was refractory, from a patient treated with antithyroid drugs. The rearrangement uses TRBV20-1 and TRBJ1-2; D might be TRBD1 (6 bases). The DNA of the CDR3 is TGCAGTGCTCGCGCAGGGGAGCTCTCGTATGGCTACACCTTC. This codes for CSARAGELSYGYTF.